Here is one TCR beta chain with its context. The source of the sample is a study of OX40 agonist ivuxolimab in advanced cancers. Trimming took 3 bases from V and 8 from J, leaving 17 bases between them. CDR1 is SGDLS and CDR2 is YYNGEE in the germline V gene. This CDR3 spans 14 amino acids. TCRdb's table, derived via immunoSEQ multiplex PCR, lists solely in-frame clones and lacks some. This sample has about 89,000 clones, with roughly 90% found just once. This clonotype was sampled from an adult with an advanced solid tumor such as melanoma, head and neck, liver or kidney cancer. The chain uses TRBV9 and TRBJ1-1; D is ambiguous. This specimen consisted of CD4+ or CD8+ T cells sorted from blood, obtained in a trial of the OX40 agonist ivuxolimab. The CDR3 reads CASSEKTAIGEAFF. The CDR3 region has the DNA TGTGCCAGCAGCGAAAAGACTGCCATCGGCGAAGCTTTCTTT.